The entry below describes one TCR beta chain. In the study's own analysis: Estimation of nucleated cell counts was performed using reference gene primer amplification. Assay: immunoSEQ multiplex PCR; the TCRdb copy retains only in-frame clones and omits some. V and J calls and clone size are copied from that table; D and trimming were computed from the DNA. Of some 95,000 clones listed, 87% are singletons. These data originate in a study of blood T cell repertoires in COVID-19. Study background: Both acute and convalescent COVID-19 samples were obtained from the United States, Italy and Spain. From T cells, B-cell-depleted T cells, or PBMCs came the material, which was cDNA or gDNA.

This CDR3 has 14 amino acids. Deletions cut 5 bases from V and 5 bases from J, with 15 bases between. The germline V gene has CDR1 MNHNY and CDR2 SVGAGI (reference sequence). The specimen was peripheral blood. The origin of this receptor is a man in his 70s with acute or convalescent COVID-19. The J gene is TRBJ1-1, the V gene TRBV6-6; D call uncertain. The CDR3 loop is CASSPWIGRTEAFF. The CDR3 DNA reads TGTGCCAGCAGTCCTTGGATTGGGAGGACTGAAGCTTTCTTT.